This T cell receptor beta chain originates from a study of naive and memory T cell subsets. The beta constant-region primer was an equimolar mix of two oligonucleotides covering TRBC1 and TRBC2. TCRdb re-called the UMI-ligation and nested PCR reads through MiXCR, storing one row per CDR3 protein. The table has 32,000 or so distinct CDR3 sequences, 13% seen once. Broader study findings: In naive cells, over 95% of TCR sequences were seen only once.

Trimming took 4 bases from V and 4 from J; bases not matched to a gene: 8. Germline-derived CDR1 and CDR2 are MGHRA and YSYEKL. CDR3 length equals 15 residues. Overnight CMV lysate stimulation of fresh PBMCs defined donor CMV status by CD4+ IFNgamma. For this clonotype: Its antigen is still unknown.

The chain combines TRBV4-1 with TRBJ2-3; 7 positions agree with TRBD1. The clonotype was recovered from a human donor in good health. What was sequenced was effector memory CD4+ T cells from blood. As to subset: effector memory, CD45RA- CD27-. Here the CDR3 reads CASSRQGPTPDTQYF. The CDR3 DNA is TGCGCCAGCAGCCGACAGGGACCAACACCAGATACGCAGTATTTT.